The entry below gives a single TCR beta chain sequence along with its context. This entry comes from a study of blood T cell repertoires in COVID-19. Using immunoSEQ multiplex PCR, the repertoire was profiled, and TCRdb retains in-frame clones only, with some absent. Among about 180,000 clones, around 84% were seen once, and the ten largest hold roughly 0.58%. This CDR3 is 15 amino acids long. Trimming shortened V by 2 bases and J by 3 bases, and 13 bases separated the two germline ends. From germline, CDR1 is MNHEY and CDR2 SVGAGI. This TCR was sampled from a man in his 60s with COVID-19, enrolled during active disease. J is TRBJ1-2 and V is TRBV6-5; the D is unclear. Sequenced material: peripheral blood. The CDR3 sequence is CASSYGQSQDYGYTF. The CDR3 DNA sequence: TGTGCCAGCAGTTACGGTCAGTCTCAGGACTATGGCTACACCTTC.